Listed below are T cell receptor beta chains from one sample, sequenced in a study of cytomegalovirus exposure and HLA in healthy donors. TCRdb's table, derived via immunoSEQ multiplex PCR, lists solely in-frame clones and lacks some. The sample contains 100,000 to 150,000 clones, 75% to 85% of which appear only once. Sequenced material: PBMCs. The receptors shown here come from a man aged 35 to 55 in good health and CMV-seronegative. Each CDR3 is given without its conserved first and last residue. The size field is filled for only some rows; it gives once, few, many or a size class.

J gene	CDR3 length	V gene	clone size	CDR3 protein
TRBJ2-3	13	TRBV13	NA	ASSIPGGPTDTQY
TRBJ1-1	12	TRBV27	NA	ASSQRDRGTEAF
TRBJ2-7	12	TRBV13	NA	ASSQAGGSYEQY
TRBJ2-6	13	TRBV5-6	NA	ASSFPGARANVLT
TRBJ1-2	12	TRBV19	NA	ASSRAGANYGYT
TRBJ1-2	12	TRBV29-1	NA	SVGRGTGTYGYT
TRBJ2-7	14	TRBV27	NA	ASSSEGAPPFYEQY
TRBJ1-2	14	TRBV5-1	NA	ASSFGGTGSRYGYT
TRBJ2-7	12	TRBV11-2	NA	ASSSGTGLPEQY
TRBJ2-7	14	TRBV9	NA	ASSGAKTGRSYEQY
TRBJ1-6	12	TRBV5-1	NA	ASSLGTGESPLH
TRBJ2-7	12	TRBV9	NA	ASSPRDSSYEQY
TRBJ2-1	12	TRBV4-1	once	ASSHPTGRNEQL
TRBJ2-3	11	TRBV23-1	NA	ASSQSGRDTQY
TRBJ1-3	12	TRBV25-1	once	ASSERSPGNTIY
TRBJ2-1	12	TRBV7-9	once	ASSLDQSYNEQF
TRBJ2-7	11	TRBV6-5	few	ASSLQYTYEQY